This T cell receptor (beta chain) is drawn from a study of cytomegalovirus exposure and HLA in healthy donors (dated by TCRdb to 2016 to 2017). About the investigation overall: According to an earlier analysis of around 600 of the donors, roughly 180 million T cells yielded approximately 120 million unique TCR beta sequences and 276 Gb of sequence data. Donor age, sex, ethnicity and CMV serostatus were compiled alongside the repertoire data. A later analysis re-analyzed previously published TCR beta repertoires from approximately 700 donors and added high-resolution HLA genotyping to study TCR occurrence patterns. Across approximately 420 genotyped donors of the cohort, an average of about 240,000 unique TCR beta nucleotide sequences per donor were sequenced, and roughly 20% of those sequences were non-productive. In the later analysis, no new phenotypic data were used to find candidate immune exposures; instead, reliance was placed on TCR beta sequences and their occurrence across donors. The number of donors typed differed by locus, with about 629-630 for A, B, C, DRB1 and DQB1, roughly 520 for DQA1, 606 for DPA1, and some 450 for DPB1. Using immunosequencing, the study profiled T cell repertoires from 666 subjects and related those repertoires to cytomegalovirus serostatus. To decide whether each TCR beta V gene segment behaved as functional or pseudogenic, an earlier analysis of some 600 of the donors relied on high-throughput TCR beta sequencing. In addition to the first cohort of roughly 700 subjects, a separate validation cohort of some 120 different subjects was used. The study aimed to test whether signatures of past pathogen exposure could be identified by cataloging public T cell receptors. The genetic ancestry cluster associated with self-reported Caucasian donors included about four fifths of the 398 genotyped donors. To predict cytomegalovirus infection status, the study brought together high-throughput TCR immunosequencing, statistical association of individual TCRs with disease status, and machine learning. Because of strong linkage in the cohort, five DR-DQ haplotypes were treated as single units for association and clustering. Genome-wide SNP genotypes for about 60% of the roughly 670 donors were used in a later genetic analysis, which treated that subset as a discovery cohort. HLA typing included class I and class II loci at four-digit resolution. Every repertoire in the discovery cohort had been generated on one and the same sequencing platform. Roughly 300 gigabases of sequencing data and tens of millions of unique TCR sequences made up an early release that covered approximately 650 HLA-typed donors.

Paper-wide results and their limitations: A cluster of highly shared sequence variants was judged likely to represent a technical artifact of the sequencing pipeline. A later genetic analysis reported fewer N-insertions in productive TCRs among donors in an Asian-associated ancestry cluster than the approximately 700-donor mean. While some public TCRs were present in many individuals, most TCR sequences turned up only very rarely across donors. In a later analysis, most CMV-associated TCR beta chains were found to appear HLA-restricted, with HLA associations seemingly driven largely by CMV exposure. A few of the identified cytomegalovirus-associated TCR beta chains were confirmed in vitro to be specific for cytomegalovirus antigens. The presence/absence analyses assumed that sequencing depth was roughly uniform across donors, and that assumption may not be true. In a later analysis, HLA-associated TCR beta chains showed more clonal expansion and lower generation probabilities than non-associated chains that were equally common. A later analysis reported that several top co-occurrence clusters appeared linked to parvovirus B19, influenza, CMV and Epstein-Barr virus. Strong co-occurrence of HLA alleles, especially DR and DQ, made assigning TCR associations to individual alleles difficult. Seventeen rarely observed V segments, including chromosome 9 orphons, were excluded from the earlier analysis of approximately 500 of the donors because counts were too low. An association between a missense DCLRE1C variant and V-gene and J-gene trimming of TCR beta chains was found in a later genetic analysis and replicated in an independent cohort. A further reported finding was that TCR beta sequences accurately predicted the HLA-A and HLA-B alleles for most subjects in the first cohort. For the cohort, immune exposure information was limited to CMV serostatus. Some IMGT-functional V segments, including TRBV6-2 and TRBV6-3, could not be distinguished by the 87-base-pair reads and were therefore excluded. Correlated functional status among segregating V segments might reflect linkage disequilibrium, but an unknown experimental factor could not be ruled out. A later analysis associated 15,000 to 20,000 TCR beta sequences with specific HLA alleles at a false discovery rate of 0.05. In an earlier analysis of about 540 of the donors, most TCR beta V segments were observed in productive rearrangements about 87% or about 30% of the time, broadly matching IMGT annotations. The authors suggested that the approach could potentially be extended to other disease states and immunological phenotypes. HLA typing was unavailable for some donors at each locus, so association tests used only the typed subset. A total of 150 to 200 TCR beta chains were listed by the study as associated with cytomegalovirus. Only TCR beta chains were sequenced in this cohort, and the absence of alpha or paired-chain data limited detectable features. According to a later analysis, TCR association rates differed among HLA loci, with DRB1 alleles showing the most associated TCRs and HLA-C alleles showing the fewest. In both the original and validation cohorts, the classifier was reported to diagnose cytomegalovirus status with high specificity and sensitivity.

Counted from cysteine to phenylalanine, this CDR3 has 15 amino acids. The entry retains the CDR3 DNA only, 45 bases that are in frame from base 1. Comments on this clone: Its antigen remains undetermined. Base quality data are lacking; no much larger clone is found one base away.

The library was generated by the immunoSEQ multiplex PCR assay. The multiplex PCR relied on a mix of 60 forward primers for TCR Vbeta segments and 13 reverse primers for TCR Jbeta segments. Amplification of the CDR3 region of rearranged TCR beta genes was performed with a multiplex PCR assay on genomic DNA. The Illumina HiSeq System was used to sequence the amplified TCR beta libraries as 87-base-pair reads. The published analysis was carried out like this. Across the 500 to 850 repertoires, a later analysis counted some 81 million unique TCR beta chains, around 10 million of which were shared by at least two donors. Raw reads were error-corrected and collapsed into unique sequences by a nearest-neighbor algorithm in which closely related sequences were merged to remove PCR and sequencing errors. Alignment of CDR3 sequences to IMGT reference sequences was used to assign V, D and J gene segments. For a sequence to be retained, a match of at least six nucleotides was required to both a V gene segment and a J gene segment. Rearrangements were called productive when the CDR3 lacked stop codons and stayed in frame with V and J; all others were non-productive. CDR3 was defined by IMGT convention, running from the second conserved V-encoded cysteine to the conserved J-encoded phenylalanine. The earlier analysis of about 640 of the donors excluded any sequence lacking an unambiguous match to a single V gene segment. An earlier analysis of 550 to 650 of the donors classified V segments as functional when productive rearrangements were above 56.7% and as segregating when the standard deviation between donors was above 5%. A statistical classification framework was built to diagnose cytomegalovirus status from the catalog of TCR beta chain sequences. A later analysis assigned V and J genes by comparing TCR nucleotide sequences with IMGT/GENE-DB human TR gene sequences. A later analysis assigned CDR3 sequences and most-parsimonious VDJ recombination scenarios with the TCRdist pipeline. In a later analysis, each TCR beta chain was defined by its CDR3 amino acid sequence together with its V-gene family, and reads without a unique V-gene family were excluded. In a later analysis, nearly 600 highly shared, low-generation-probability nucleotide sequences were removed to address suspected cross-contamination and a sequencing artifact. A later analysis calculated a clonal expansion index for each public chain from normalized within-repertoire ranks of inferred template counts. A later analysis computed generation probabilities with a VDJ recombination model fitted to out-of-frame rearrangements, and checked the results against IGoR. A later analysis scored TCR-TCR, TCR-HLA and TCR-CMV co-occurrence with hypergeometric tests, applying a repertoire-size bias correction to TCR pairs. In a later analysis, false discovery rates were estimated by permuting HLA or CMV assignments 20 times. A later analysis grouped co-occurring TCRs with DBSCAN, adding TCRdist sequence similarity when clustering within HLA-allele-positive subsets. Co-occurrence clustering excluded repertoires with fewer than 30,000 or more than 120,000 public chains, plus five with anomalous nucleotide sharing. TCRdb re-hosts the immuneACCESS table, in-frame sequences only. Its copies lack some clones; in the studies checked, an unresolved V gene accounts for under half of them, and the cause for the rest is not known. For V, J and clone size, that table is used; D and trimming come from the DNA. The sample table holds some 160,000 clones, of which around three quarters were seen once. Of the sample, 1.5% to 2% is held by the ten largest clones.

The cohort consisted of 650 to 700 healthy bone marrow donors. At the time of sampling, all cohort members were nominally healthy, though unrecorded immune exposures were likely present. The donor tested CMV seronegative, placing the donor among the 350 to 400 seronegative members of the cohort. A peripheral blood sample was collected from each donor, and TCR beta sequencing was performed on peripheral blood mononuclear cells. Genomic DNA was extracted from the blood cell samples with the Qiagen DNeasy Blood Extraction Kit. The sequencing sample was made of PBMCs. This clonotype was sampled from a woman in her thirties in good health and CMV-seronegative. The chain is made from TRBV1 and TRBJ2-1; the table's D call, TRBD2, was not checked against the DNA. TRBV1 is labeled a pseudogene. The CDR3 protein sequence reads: CTSSQVAGLVSEQFF. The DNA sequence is TGCACCAGCAGCCAAGTGGCGGGCTTAGTTAGTGAGCAGTTCTTC.